These 11 T cell receptor beta chains share one sample of origin, sequenced in a study of shared clonotypes between healthy human individuals. Assay used: immunoSEQ multiplex PCR; TCRdb lists only in-frame clones, some missing. The data contain fewer than 1.6 million clones, 98% to 99% of them singletons. The sample was naive CD4+ T cells sorted from blood. This sample's subset: CD45RA+ positively selected. The receptors were gathered from a man under 40 in good health.

The rearrangement uses TRBV7-8 and TRBJ2-7; D may correspond to TRBD1 or TRBD2 (5 bases each). Germline CDR1 reads SGHVS; CDR2 reads FQNEAQ. Trimming cost V 5 bases and J 1 base, with 12 bases left between them. The CDR3 runs 14 residues. This CDR3 is CASSPREGSYEQYF. The DNA of the CDR3 is TGTGCCAGCAGCCCCCGTGAGGGGTCCTACGAGCAGTACTTC.

This chain joins TRBV19 and TRBJ2-7, with unresolved D. CDR1 is LNHDA and CDR2 is SQIVND in the germline V gene (reference sequence). V was shortened by 4 bases and J by 3 bases, with 13 bases between the two germline ends. This CDR3 has 14 residues. CDR3 sequence reads: CASSRQALFYEQYF. For the CDR3, the DNA is TGTGCCAGTAGTAGGCAGGCCCTTTTCTACGAGCAGTACTTC.

The chain carries TRBV25-1 and TRBJ2-7; TRBD2 matches 7 bases. V lost 4 bases, J lost 7 bases, and 10 bases stayed unmatched. The CDR3 has 14 amino acids. Per the germline V gene, CDR1 is MGHDK and CDR2 is SYGVNS. CDR3 amino acids: CASSAWGGTQEQYF. The CDR3 DNA reads as TGTGCCAGCAGTGCTTGGGGGGGGACCCAGGAGCAGTACTTC.

Comment on this clone: This sample also contains other DNA sequences that code for the same CDR3. The rearrangement joins TRBV18 to TRBJ2-7, with TRBD2 as a possible D gene (6 bases). This CDR3 is 14 amino acids long. The germline CDR1 and CDR2 sequences are KGHSH and LQKENI. The V end was cut by 2 bases, the J end by 0 bases, with 8 bases between. The chain's CDR3 is CASSPGGGSYEQYF. In DNA, the CDR3 is TGTGCCAGCTCACCAGGGGGAGGCTCCTACGAGCAGTACTTC.

The chain has TRBV7-9 and TRBJ2-2; D gene uncertain. The CDR3 consists of 14 residues. From germline, CDR1 is SEHNR and CDR2 FQNEAQ (reference sequence). V was pared by 2 bases and J by 7 bases, with 11 bases between. CDR3 sequence (DNA): TGTGCCAGCAGCTTACCCTACCGTGGCGGGGAGCTGTTTTTT. As protein: CASSLPYRGGELFF. Variable domain in full (rest from reference TRBV7-9 and TRBJ2-2): DTGVSQNPRHKITKRGQNVTFRCDPISEHNRLYWYRQTLGQGPEFLTYFQNEAQLEKSRLLSDRFSAERPKGSFSTLEIQRTEQGDSAMYLCASSLPYRGGELFFGEGSRLTVL.

The chain has TRBV5-6 and TRBJ1-1; unclear D gene. This CDR3 region has 15 residues. V was trimmed by 4 bases and J by 0 bases, leaving 13 bases between them. Germline V gene sequence: CDR1 SGHDT, CDR2 YYEEEE. The CDR3 DNA is TGTGCCAGCAGCAAAAGACGGGCCATGAACACTGAAGCTTTCTTT. This codes for CASSKRRAMNTEAFF.

CDR3 residues: CASSQGPQAGAGANVLTF. The CDR3 region has the DNA TGCGCCAGCAGCCAAGGTCCCCAGGCGGGGGCTGGGGCCAACGTCCTGACTTTC. This chain joins TRBV4-1 and TRBJ2-6, with 7 bases identical to TRBD2. V was clipped by 1 base and J by 2 bases; unmatched bases: 8. From germline, CDR1 is MGHRA and CDR2 YSYEKL. The CDR3 is 18 residues long.

The chain's CDR3 is CASGLVNRRLGDTQYF. The CDR3 region has the DNA TGTGCTAGTGGTTTGGTAAACAGGCGCCTGGGAGATACGCAGTATTTT. The chain combines TRBV12-5 with TRBJ2-3; perhaps TRBD1 as D (5 bases). V shed 0 bases and J shed 5 bases, with 15 bases lying between them. The CDR3 runs to 16 residues. Germline V lookup: CDR1 LGHNT, CDR2 FRNRAP.

The genes are TRBV18 and TRBJ2-3; D unclear. Germline values: CDR1 KGHSH, CDR2 LQKENI. The CDR3 runs to 11 residues. V lost 5 bases and J 3 bases, leaving 3 bases between the germline ends. CDR3 in DNA: TGTGCCAGCTCAGAGACAGATACGCAGTATTTT. This codes for CASSETDTQYF. Looking up the rest from reference TRBV18 and TRBJ2-3 gives the full variable domain: NAGVMQNPRHLVRRRGQEARLRCSPMKGHSHVYWYRQLPEEGLKFMVYLQKENIIDESGMPKERFSAEFPKEGPSILRIQQVVRGDSAAYFCASSETDTQYFGPGTRLTVL.

In the case of this clone: The sample carries other DNA sequences with the same CDR3. The genes are TRBV7-3 and TRBJ2-1; D gene ambiguous. Looked up from germline, CDR1 is SGHTA and CDR2 is FQGTGA. Between the trimmed V and J ends, which lost 1 base and 0 bases, there was a span of 7 bases. This CDR3 is built from 15 residues. CDR3 residues: CASSLSASSYNEQFF. CDR3 nucleotides: TGTGCCAGCAGCTTAAGCGCAAGCTCCTACAATGAGCAGTTCTTC. Together with reference TRBV7-3 and TRBJ2-1, the CDR3 gives the full variable domain: GAGVSQTPSNKVTEKGKYVELRCDPISGHTALYWYRQSLGQGPEFLIYFQGTGAADDSGLPNDRFFAVRPEGSVSTLKIQRTERGDSAVYLCASSLSASSYNEQFFGPGTRLTVL.

The chain recombines TRBV4-3 with TRBJ2-3; D unresolved. V lost 0 bases to trimming and J lost 0 bases, with 10 bases between them. This CDR3 comprises 16 residues. CDR1 is LGHNA, CDR2 YSLEER, per germline. The CDR3 DNA reads TGCGCCAGCAGCCAAGATTGGGGTCAAAGCACAGATACGCAGTATTTT. Residues: CASSQDWGQSTDTQYF.